The entry that follows covers one T cell receptor beta chain sequence. CDR1 and CDR2 (germline): SQVTM, ANQGSEA. Deletions cut 0 bases from V and 2 bases from J, with 10 bases between. The CDR3 is 14 amino acids. The data originate from a study of cytotoxic CD8 clonotypes in ibrutinib-treated CLL. Sequenced by immunoSEQ multiplex PCR; TCRdb stores in-frame clones only, minus some. The sample lists a few thousand clones, 65% to 90% occurring once. The chain carries TRBV29-1 and TRBJ1-2; D is ambiguous. The sequencing used PBMCs, collected before ibrutinib treatment. The clonotype was recovered from a human donor with chronic lymphocytic leukemia. The CDR3 protein is CSVEDPGFNYGYTF. The CDR3 DNA is TGCAGCGTTGAAGATCCGGGGTTCAACTATGGCTACACCTTC.